This T cell receptor beta chain appears in the sequencing data of a study of T cells in Graves' hyperthyroidism and ophthalmopathy. Study background: Upon initial diagnosis and before any treatment, peripheral blood was collected.

Researchers took RNA transcripts and amplified the TCR beta CDR3 regions from them. An initial round of RT-PCR targeting the TCR CDR3 relied on the HTBI primer set. TCRdb itself ran the multiplex PCR reads through MiXCR, one entry per CDR3 protein. The sample shows about 480,000 distinct CDR3 sequences, around an eighth of them seen only once. Germline CDR1 MNHNS, CDR2 SASEGT. The ends were cut back, 11 bases at V and 3 bases at J, with 13 bases in the middle. The CDR3 runs to 12 residues. This clonotype was recorded at least ten times. The rearrangement links TRBV6-1 to TRBJ1-1, with D possibly matching TRBD1 (5 bases). The sample consisted of blood. The sequence was collected from a woman younger than 30 with Graves' hyperthyroidism. CDR3 nucleotides: TGTGCCTCCCTCCGGGGGGACACTGAAGCTTTCTTT. This codes for CASLRGDTEAFF.